The clone carrying this T cell receptor (beta chain) was picked up a small number of times. Alongside a J-beta primer mix, a sample-barcoded 5' primer served in a second PCR lasting roughly 7 to 12 cycles. The yield of each sample was at least 2.5 million CDR3-containing paired-end reads. Each CDR3 protein gets one entry after TCRdb re-called the 5' RACE reads with MiXCR. The repertoire holds 1.8 million or so distinct CDR3 sequences, more than 35% seen once, with approximately 22% in the top ten. The data originate from a study of blood T cells in healthy people across ages. Donors were healthy Caucasian individuals from Russia aged about 6 to 90. This CDR3 is built from 17 residues. Per the germline V gene, CDR1 is LGHNA and CDR2 is YSLEER. Trimming cost V 0 bases and J 4 bases; bases outside gene matches: 10.

Sequenced material: blood. The TCR originated in a human donor in good health. The chain has TRBV4-3 and TRBJ1-2; 8 bases line up with TRBD1. CDR3 sequence reads: CASSQDRSGGLIYGYTF. CDR3 bases: TGCGCCAGCAGCCAAGATCGGTCAGGGGGCTTGATCTATGGCTACACCTTC.